This TCR beta chain was captured in a study of T cells after yellow fever vaccination. Universal primer sites and UMIs were introduced during 5'RACE template-switching synthesis of TCR cDNA. One entry per CDR3 protein, called by TCRdb with MiXCR from the 5' RACE reads. There are some 400,000 distinct CDR3 sequences in the sample; roughly 6.1% occur only once, and 15% lies in the top ten. Study-level findings and limits: Post-booster repertoires again held most primary-vaccination clones (around 95% CD4, roughly 88% CD8).

The CDR3 covers 17 residues. Germline V CDR1 and CDR2: LGHNA, YNFKEQ. The germline V and J ends were trimmed by 1 base and 4 bases, with 20 bases remaining between them. There are many counts of this clonotype. Its antigen is unidentified. Sequenced here: PBMCs, sampled 5 days after the yellow fever booster vaccination. This TCR was sampled from a man between 25 and 39 years old who received the YFV17D yellow fever vaccine. The rearrangement uses TRBV4-2 and TRBJ2-7, with TRBD1 as a possible D gene (6 bases). The chain's CDR3 is CASSQALSTGTVYEQYF. DNA of the CDR3: TGTGCCAGCAGCCAAGCCCTATCGACAGGTACCGTTTACGAGCAGTACTTC.